These T cell receptor beta chains were read from a single sample in a study of shared clonotypes between healthy human individuals. The protocol was immunoSEQ multiplex PCR, while the TCRdb copy is restricted to in-frame clones and leaves out a portion. The profile shows around 2.5 million clones, under 95% of them singletons. The sequenced sample was naive CD4+ T cells from PBMCs. The receptors come from a man aged 18 to 30 in good health. Some clones in this sample may be carry-over from other donors' samples. CDR3s include the opening cysteine and the closing phenylalanine or tryptophan. The D gene is left open where the match is weak. Size tells how often a clone was seen (once, few, many) or the class of an expanded clone, and some rows leave it out.

v_call	d_call	j_call	clone_size	cdr3_nt	cdr3_aa
TRBV27	NA	TRBJ1-2	NA	TGTGCCAGCAGCCCTGGGGGGTGGAGCAATAACTATGGCTACACCTTC	CASSPGGWSNNYGYTF
TRBV11-3	NA	TRBJ2-5	NA	TGTGCCAGCAGCTCTAACCGAGGGGGGGAAGAGACCCAGTACTTC	CASSSNRGGEETQYF
TRBV28	NA	TRBJ2-7	NA	TGTGCCAGCACGGACACCCGTTACGAGCAGTACTTC	CASTDTRYEQYF
TRBV11-3	TRBD2	TRBJ2-1	NA	TGTGCCAGCAGCTTAGCCCGAGGGGCGGGAGTCGGCGATGAGCAGTTCTTC	CASSLARGAGVGDEQFF
TRBV25-1	NA	TRBJ1-3	NA	TGTGCCAGCAGACCTAGGGGGGGATCCTCTGGAAACACCATATATTTT	CASRPRGGSSGNTIYF
TRBV28	TRBD2	TRBJ2-3	NA	TGTGCCAGCGGAGATAGCGGGAAGAGCACAGATACGCAGTATTTT	CASGDSGKSTDTQYF
TRBV5-1	TRBD1	TRBJ2-3	NA	TGCGCCAGCAGCTTACCTGACAGGGCCGGAGCAGATACGCAGTATTTT	CASSLPDRAGADTQYF
TRBV28	TRBD1	TRBJ1-1	NA	TGTGCCAGCACCGAGTCGGGACAGAAAGCTTTCTTT	CASTESGQKAFF
TRBV5-4	NA	TRBJ2-7	NA	TGTGCCAGCAGCTTGGAAGGGACAACTCGCGAGCAGTACTTC	CASSLEGTTREQYF
TRBV11-2	NA	TRBJ2-3	NA	TGTGCCAGCAGCTTATCGGGGCTGGGCACAGATACGCAGTATTTT	CASSLSGLGTDTQYF
TRBV6-1	NA	TRBJ2-5	NA	TGTGCCAGCAGTGCTGGGCAGGCCCAAGAGACCCAGTACTTC	CASSAGQAQETQYF
TRBV7-9	TRBD1	TRBJ2-7	NA	TGTGCCAGCAGCTTGGGACAGGGGGCGAAAGAGCAGTACTTC	CASSLGQGAKEQYF
TRBV27	NA	TRBJ2-3	NA	TGTGCCAGTAGACGCGCAGGGCGAGACACAGATACGCAGTATTTT	CASRRAGRDTDTQYF
TRBV9	TRBD2	TRBJ2-1	NA	TGTGCCAGCAGCGTACTAGCGGGAGCAGGTAGGAATGAGCAGTTCTTC	CASSVLAGAGRNEQFF
TRBV14	NA	TRBJ2-5	NA	TGTGCCAGCAGCCAAGATTCCCTCAGAGAGACCCAGTACTTC	CASSQDSLRETQYF
TRBV28	NA	TRBJ2-7	NA	TGTGCCAGCAGTTTATCCGCCTCGGGACGTAGGGTGCAGTACTTC	CASSLSASGRRVQYF
TRBV28	NA	TRBJ1-1	NA	TGTGCCAGCAGCTCCCCGTCTAGCGCTTTCTTT	CASSSPSSAFF
TRBV6-5	NA	TRBJ1-1	NA	TGTGCCAGCGGCCGAAATCTGAACACTGAAGCTTTCTTT	CASGRNLNTEAFF
TRBV28	NA	TRBJ1-2	once	TGTGCCACGAATCGGCTGGAGAACTATGGCTACACCTTC	CATNRLENYGYTF
TRBV10-2	NA	TRBJ2-5	NA	TGCGCCAGCAGTGGATCGCGAGTCCACGGCCGGGGGGAGACCCAGTACTTC	CASSGSRVHGRGETQYF